The rows below give T cell receptor beta chains drawn from one sample of a study of glioma-infiltrating T cells. Each CDR3 protein gets one entry after TCRdb re-called the multiplex PCR reads with MiXCR. The data show about 130,000 distinct CDR3 sequences, with about 25% seen just once and under 35% held by the top ten. Specimen: glioma tissue, nonneoplastic brain tissue, or PBMCs (not recorded which). The receptors were gathered from a human donor with low-grade glioma or glioblastoma, undergoing nonglioma brain surgery, or in good health (not recorded which). Each CDR3 is given with its conserved first and last residue. Fields, in order: CDR3 protein, CDR3 DNA, clone size, D gene, J gene, V gene. D genes are given only for firm matches. Not all rows give a size; the values are once, few, many and, for expanded clones, a class.

CDR3: CASSEVPRGTGELFF; DNA: TGCGCCAGCAGCGAAGTCCCGCGGGGCACCGGGGAGCTGTTTTTT; size: NA; D: NA; J: TRBJ2-2; V: TRBV4-1
CDR3: CASNAWSGANEKLFF; DNA: TGTGCCAGCAATGCGTGGAGTGGGGCTAATGAAAAACTGTTTTTT; size: NA; D: NA; J: TRBJ1-4; V: TRBV6-1
CDR3: CASSYIAGEGTDTQYF; DNA: TGTGCCAGCAGCTACATAGCGGGGGAAGGCACAGATACGCAGTATTTT; size: NA; D: TRBD2; J: TRBJ2-3; V: TRBV11-1
CDR3: CASSFRRNYGYTF; DNA: TGTGCCAGCAGTTTTCGCAGGAACTATGGCTACACCTTC; size: NA; D: NA; J: TRBJ1-2; V: TRBV28
CDR3: CASSLGAGSGDQPQHF; DNA: TGTGCCAGCAGCTTAGGAGCGGGGTCGGGGGATCAGCCCCAGCATTTT; size: few; D: NA; J: TRBJ1-5; V: TRBV7-9
CDR3: CASSLQGYSSYNEQFF; DNA: TGTGCCAGCAGCCTACAGGGCTACAGCTCCTACAATGAGCAGTTCTTC; size: many; D: NA; J: TRBJ2-1; V: TRBV6-1
CDR3: CASSPRRELKETQYF; DNA: TGTGCCAGCAGTCCCCGGCGGGAACTTAAAGAGACCCAGTACTTC; size: few; D: NA; J: TRBJ2-5; V: TRBV28
CDR3: CASSPTEDQPQHF; DNA: TGTGCCAGCTCACCAACGGAGGATCAGCCCCAGCATTTT; size: NA; D: NA; J: TRBJ1-5; V: TRBV18
CDR3: CSARDWMTSGGLDTGELFF; DNA: TGCAGTGCTAGAGATTGGATGACTAGCGGGGGGCTTGACACCGGGGAGCTGTTTTTT; size: few; D: TRBD2; J: TRBJ2-2; V: TRBV20-1
CDR3: CATKATGTDTQYF; DNA: TGTGCCACCAAAGCAACGGGCACAGATACGCAGTATTTT; size: many; D: NA; J: TRBJ2-3; V: TRBV27
CDR3: CASTPLDYGYTF; DNA: TGCGCCAGCACGCCACTTGACTATGGCTACACCTTC; size: NA; D: NA; J: TRBJ1-2; V: TRBV10-2
CDR3: CASRAGTINQPQHF; DNA: TGTGCCAGCAGAGCCGGGACAATCAATCAGCCCCAGCATTTT; size: few; D: NA; J: TRBJ1-5; V: TRBV2
CDR3: CASSWRANIQYF; DNA: TGTGCCAGCAGTTGGAGGGCCAACATTCAGTACTTC; size: few; D: NA; J: TRBJ2-4; V: TRBV6-2/TRBV6-3
CDR3: CSVAGKSVEAFF; DNA: TGCAGCGTCGCAGGGAAATCGGTCGAAGCTTTCTTT; size: NA; D: NA; J: TRBJ1-1; V: TRBV29-1
CDR3: CSVEDPLAGGRETQYF; DNA: TGCAGCGTTGAAGATCCTCTAGCGGGGGGGAGAGAGACCCAGTACTTC; size: NA; D: TRBD2; J: TRBJ2-5; V: TRBV29-1
CDR3: CASSFWKTSHSPLHF; DNA: TGTGCCAGCAGCTTTTGGAAAACGTCCCACTCACCCCTCCACTTT; size: once; D: NA; J: TRBJ1-6; V: TRBV28
CDR3: CASSLSGLPAQYF; DNA: TGTGCCAGCAGTTTAAGCGGGCTGCCGGCCCAGTACTTC; size: NA; D: NA; J: TRBJ2-5; V: TRBV12-3/TRBV12-4
CDR3: CASSLSYSPLHF; DNA: TGTGCCAGCAGCCTAAGTTATTCACCCCTCCACTTT; size: NA; D: NA; J: TRBJ1-6; V: TRBV28
CDR3: CASSTQGRGLQPQHF; DNA: TGTGCCAGCAGTACACAGGGTAGGGGACTCCAGCCCCAGCATTTT; size: once; D: NA; J: TRBJ1-5; V: TRBV6-5
CDR3: CATSGRGSVNQPQHF; DNA: TGTGCCACCAGTGGTAGAGGTTCGGTCAATCAGCCCCAGCATTTT; size: NA; D: NA; J: TRBJ1-5; V: TRBV24-1
CDR3: CASSTLHEQFF; DNA: TGTGCCAGCTCCACTCTTCATGAGCAGTTCTTC; size: NA; D: NA; J: TRBJ2-1; V: TRBV12-3/TRBV12-4
CDR3: CSARVASGGDLETQYF; DNA: TGCAGTGCTAGAGTTGCTAGCGGGGGGGATCTAGAGACCCAGTACTTC; size: many; D: TRBD2; J: TRBJ2-5; V: TRBV20-1
CDR3: CASSDSSGGANEQFF; DNA: TGTGCCAGCAGTGACTCTAGCGGGGGGGCGAATGAGCAGTTCTTC; size: many; D: TRBD2; J: TRBJ2-1; V: TRBV6-4
CDR3: CASSPLEKTEAFF; DNA: TGTGCCAGCAGCCCGTTGGAAAAGACTGAAGCCTTCTTT; size: NA; D: NA; J: TRBJ1-1; V: TRBV3-1
CDR3: CASSLRGAGDYNEQFF; DNA: TGTGCCAGCAGCCTCCGTGGAGCGGGGGATTACAATGAGCAGTTCTTC; size: many; D: TRBD2; J: TRBJ2-1; V: TRBV7-9
CDR3: CASSLVRDYEQFF; DNA: TGCGCCAGCAGCTTGGTAAGGGACTATGAGCAGTTCTTC; size: NA; D: NA; J: TRBJ2-1; V: TRBV5-1
CDR3: CASSSRTARGDTQYF; DNA: TGTGCCAGCAGCTCCAGGACAGCAAGGGGAGATACGCAGTATTTT; size: NA; D: NA; J: TRBJ2-3; V: TRBV7-2
CDR3: CSASRAAGELFF; DNA: TGCAGTGCTAGTAGGGCGGCCGGGGAGCTGTTTTTT; size: few; D: NA; J: TRBJ2-2; V: TRBV20-1
CDR3: CASSQEPLAETQYF; DNA: TGTGCCAGCAGCCAAGAACCATTAGCTGAGACCCAGTACTTC; size: NA; D: NA; J: TRBJ2-5; V: TRBV3-1
CDR3: CSATDPIGEPQHF; DNA: TGCAGTGCCACGGATCCCATTGGAGAGCCCCAGCATTTT; size: NA; D: NA; J: TRBJ1-5; V: TRBV20-1
CDR3: CASSRSDSLNTEAFF; DNA: TGTGCCAGCTCACGCTCGGACAGCCTGAACACTGAAGCTTTCTTT; size: NA; D: NA; J: TRBJ1-1; V: TRBV18
CDR3: CASSGAVSYNEQFF; DNA: TGCGCCAGCAGCGGAGCGGTCTCCTACAATGAGCAGTTCTTC; size: few; D: NA; J: TRBJ2-1; V: TRBV4-1
CDR3: CASPYPGGPTGELFF; DNA: TGTGCCAGCCCTTACCCGGGGGGCCCCACCGGGGAGCTGTTTTTT; size: NA; D: NA; J: TRBJ2-2; V: TRBV18
CDR3: CASSLLAPSFYNEQFF; DNA: TGTGCCAGCAGCCTCTTAGCCCCCTCCTTTTACAATGAGCAGTTCTTC; size: NA; D: NA; J: TRBJ2-1; V: TRBV7-2
CDR3: CASSPRVRGGSGANVLTF; DNA: TGTGCCAGCAGCCCACGCGTTCGAGGGGGTTCTGGGGCCAACGTCCTGACTTTC; size: few; D: NA; J: TRBJ2-6; V: TRBV7-9
CDR3: CSASDRAGRRTEAFF; DNA: TGCAGTGCATCAGACAGGGCGGGGCGGAGGACTGAAGCTTTCTTT; size: many; D: TRBD1; J: TRBJ1-1; V: TRBV20-1
CDR3: CASSLSRVVDSGYTF; DNA: TGTGCCAGCAGTTTATCACGAGTTGTCGACTCTGGCTACACCTTC; size: many; D: NA; J: TRBJ1-2; V: TRBV27
CDR3: CASTRGGGASNGQFF; DNA: TGTGCCAGTACAAGGGGCGGGGGGGCCTCCAATGGGCAGTTCTTC; size: NA; D: TRBD2; J: TRBJ2-1; V: TRBV19
CDR3: CASSLVGQGREQPQHF; DNA: TGTGCCAGCAGCTTGGTTGGACAGGGCCGGGAGCAGCCCCAGCATTTT; size: many; D: TRBD1; J: TRBJ1-5; V: TRBV7-6
CDR3: CASSPRQSSYNEQFF; DNA: TGTGCCAGCAGTCCTCGACAGAGCTCCTACAATGAGCAGTTCTTC; size: NA; D: NA; J: TRBJ2-1; V: TRBV6-1
CDR3: CASSDSMVQSSGEQFF; DNA: TGTGCCAGCAGTGACTCGATGGTACAGAGCTCTGGTGAGCAGTTCTTC; size: NA; D: NA; J: TRBJ2-1; V: TRBV6-4
CDR3: CASSGQGAYNEQFF; DNA: TGTGCCAGCAGCGGACAGGGGGCTTACAATGAGCAGTTCTTC; size: few; D: TRBD1; J: TRBJ2-1; V: TRBV12-3/TRBV12-4
CDR3: CASSYGVGETQYF; DNA: TGTGCCAGCAGTTACGGGGTAGGGGAGACCCAGTACTTC; size: many; D: NA; J: TRBJ2-5; V: TRBV6-6
CDR3: CASSQERGGYTF; DNA: TGTGCCAGCAGCCAAGAGAGGGGTGGCTACACCTTC; size: NA; D: NA; J: TRBJ1-2; V: TRBV4-2
CDR3: CASSEKQPQHF; DNA: TGTGCCAGCAGTGAAAAACAGCCCCAGCATTTT; size: many; D: NA; J: TRBJ1-5; V: TRBV25-1
CDR3: CASSSRTGTRGEKLFF; DNA: TGTGCCAGCAGTTCCCGGACGGGAACGAGGGGTGAAAAACTGTTTTTT; size: few; D: NA; J: TRBJ1-4; V: TRBV27
CDR3: CASSFSDTEAFF; DNA: TGTGCCAGCAGCTTCTCGGACACTGAAGCTTTCTTT; size: few; D: NA; J: TRBJ1-1; V: TRBV11-2
CDR3: CASSLISGSDEKLFF; DNA: TGTGCCAGCAGTTTAATCAGCGGGTCAGATGAAAAACTGTTTTTT; size: few; D: NA; J: TRBJ1-4; V: TRBV28
CDR3: CASSLYVADSPLHF; DNA: TGTGCCAGCAGCTTATACGTCGCCGACTCACCCCTCCACTTT; size: NA; D: NA; J: TRBJ1-6; V: TRBV7-2
CDR3: CATSDAGFQETQYF; DNA: TGTGCCACCAGTGACGCAGGGTTCCAAGAGACCCAGTACTTC; size: few; D: NA; J: TRBJ2-5; V: TRBV24-1
CDR3: CASSQGTVGQPQHF; DNA: TGTGCCAGCAGCCAAGGGACCGTGGGGCAGCCCCAGCATTTT; size: few; D: NA; J: TRBJ1-5; V: TRBV3-1
CDR3: CASRPGQMNTEAFF; DNA: TGTGCCAGCAGGCCGGGACAGATGAACACTGAAGCTTTCTTT; size: few; D: TRBD1; J: TRBJ1-1; V: TRBV3-1
CDR3: CASSPPWTGMRQPQHF; DNA: TGTGCCAGTAGTCCTCCTTGGACAGGGATGAGACAGCCCCAGCATTTT; size: NA; D: TRBD1; J: TRBJ1-5; V: TRBV19
CDR3: CASSPFGGPQETQYF; DNA: TGTGCCAGCAGCCCTTTCGGGGGCCCTCAAGAGACCCAGTACTTC; size: NA; D: NA; J: TRBJ2-5; V: TRBV7-2